This TCR beta chain appears in the sequencing data of a study of T cell repertoires in cytomegalovirus infection. Turning to the study itself: CMV epitopes used comprised recently identified HLA-C-restricted ones and well-studied HLA-B-restricted ones. An indication of both CMV infection and matching HLA type came from public TCR beta signatures. Study-wide points: Cumulative public TCR beta family frequency identified carriers of CMV plus the relevant HLA. The ex vivo response was dominated by HLA-C-restricted CMV-specific TCR beta clonotypes.

A remark on this clonotype: No antigen is known for it.

Germline CDR1 reads SGHTA; CDR2 reads FQGTGA. The ends were cut back, 3 bases at V and 4 bases at J, with 13 bases in the middle. This CDR3 has 15 residues. TCRdb re-called the reads through MiXCR, storing one row per CDR3 protein. This sample has roughly 170,000 distinct CDR3 sequences; about a fifth occur once, and the top ten carry 25%. The TCR comes from a human donor in good health (CMV status not recorded). Some clones in this sample may be carry-over from other donors' samples. The rearrangement links TRBV7-3 to TRBJ2-1, with D unclear. The sample was CD8+ T cells from cultured PBMCs, taken from culture after CMV antigen stimulation. The CDR3 is CASSLVIGSYNEQFF. The CDR3, as DNA: TGTGCCAGCAGCTTGGTTATAGGGTCATACAATGAGCAGTTCTTC.